Presented here are 16 T cell receptor beta chains from one specimen sequenced in a study of T cell changes during pregnancy in multiple sclerosis (dated by TCRdb to the late 2010s). The library was generated by the immunoSEQ multiplex PCR assay. TCRdb took this table from immuneACCESS and kept in-frame rearrangements with V and J called. Such tables lack part of the clones; where checked against another copy, unresolved V genes explain under half of the gap, and the rest is unexplained. This sample lists about 57,000 clones; around 90% were detected once. 3% to 4% of the sample lies in the top ten. Sequencing was performed on peripheral blood, taken after pregnancy. The receptors come from a female donor in good health, enrolled as a control in a pregnancy study.

The chain is built from TRBV7-8 and TRBJ1-6, with D perhaps TRBD1 (5 bases). Trimming left V 7 bases short and J 13 bases short, with 26 bases between. The CDR3 is 16 amino acids. CDR1 is SGHVS and CDR2 is FQNEAQ in the germline V gene. CDR3 DNA: TGTGCCAGCACCCCGGGGGGGGGACTATCCCTTACCCCCCTCCACTTT. It is translated as CASTPGGGLSLTPLHF.

This chain uses TRBV29-1 with TRBJ2-1; 8 positions agree with TRBD1. Germline loops: CDR1 SQVTM, CDR2 ANQGSEA. This CDR3 is built from 14 residues. With V trimmed by 6 bases and J by 8 bases, 12 bases remained unmatched. The CDR3 coding sequence is TGCAGCGTCGCCGACAGGGGCTCCTCGGATGAGCAGTTCTTC. It yields the protein CSVADRGSSDEQFF.

The chain carries TRBV29-1 and TRBJ2-7; D possibly corresponds to TRBD1 (9 bases). The germline V gene has CDR1 SQVTM and CDR2 ANQGSEA. This CDR3 is built from 20 residues. The V end lost 6 bases, the J end lost 2 bases, and 35 bases lay between the germline ends. CDR3 sequence: CSVLPGQGEGHAGGTYEQYF. CDR3 DNA sequence: TGCAGCGTACTTCCGGGACAGGGCGAAGGACATGCGGGAGGAACCTACGAGCAGTACTTC.

The genes are TRBV28 and TRBJ2-6; TRBD1 agrees at 9 bases. The CDR3 has 14 residues. The J segment lost 11 bases and the V segment lost 5 bases, leaving 7 bases of the junction unmatched. Germline V CDR1 and CDR2: MDHEN, SYDVKM. The CDR3 DNA sequence: TGTGCCAGCAGTCTACAGGGGGCTCCCCACGTCCTGACTTTC. Its translation is CASSLQGAPHVLTF. The whole variable domain, filled in from reference TRBV28 and TRBJ2-6, reads DVKVTQSSRYLVKRTGEKVFLECVQDMDHENMFWYRQDPGLGLRLIYFSYDVKMKEKGDIPEGYSVSREKKERFSLILESASTNQTSMYLCASSLQGAPHVLTFGAGSRLTVL.

CDR3 sequence: CASSQEYRGTEAFF. CDR3 nucleotide sequence: TGCGCCAGCAGCCAAGAGTACAGGGGCACTGAAGCTTTCTTT. The chain recombines TRBV4-1 with TRBJ1-1; 7 positions agree with TRBD1. Trimming at V came to 0 bases and at J to 4 bases, leaving 2 bases not matched to a gene. The CDR3 runs 14 residues. Germline V gene sequence: CDR1 MGHRA, CDR2 YSYEKL.

The rearrangement joins TRBV13 to TRBJ2-1, with 11 positions matching TRBD2. The J segment lost 4 bases and the V segment lost 3 bases, leaving 2 bases of the junction unmatched. Germline V gives CDR1 PRHDT, CDR2 FYEKMQ (reference sequence). This CDR3 has 15 amino acids. CDR3 sequence reads: CASSFSGGAYNEQFF. In DNA, the CDR3 is TGTGCCAGCAGCTTTAGCGGGGGGGCTTACAATGAGCAGTTCTTC.

This clone has a handful of counts. V gene TRBV28 combines with J gene TRBJ1-4; the match to TRBD1 covers 7 bases. Germline V gives CDR1 MDHEN, CDR2 SYDVKM. The CDR3 totals 18 residues. Trimming at V came to 2 bases and at J to 0 bases, leaving 9 bases not matched to a gene. In nucleotides, the CDR3 is TGTGCCAGCAGTTTAAGAAGGGACAGAGTTGCAACTAATGAAAAACTGTTTTTT. It is translated as CASSLRRDRVATNEKLFF. Based on the CDR3 plus reference TRBV28 and TRBJ1-4, the full variable domain is DVKVTQSSRYLVKRTGEKVFLECVQDMDHENMFWYRQDPGLGLRLIYFSYDVKMKEKGDIPEGYSVSREKKERFSLILESASTNQTSMYLCASSLRRDRVATNEKLFFGSGTQLSVL.

The rearrangement joins TRBV5-4 to TRBJ2-2; the D gene is possibly TRBD2 (6 bases). Germline CDR1 SGHNT, CDR2 YYREEE (reference sequence). V was cut by 5 bases and J by 6 bases, with 26 bases left in between. The CDR3 has 18 amino acids. The CDR3 sequence is CASSLPTGGGMGAGELFF. The DNA for the CDR3 is TGTGCCAGCAGTCTTCCCACCGGGGGAGGCATGGGGGCCGGGGAGCTGTTTTTT.

V is TRBV6-5 and J is TRBJ2-7; TRBD2 matches 9 bases. Germline V lookup: CDR1 MNHEY, CDR2 SVGAGI. V dropped 6 bases and J dropped 2; count of bases not matched to a gene: 5. The CDR3 length is 14 residues. CDR3 region: CASRSGGSTYEQYF. The CDR3 coding sequence is TGTGCCAGCAGGAGCGGGGGGTCAACCTACGAGCAGTACTTC.

This chain joins TRBV5-1 and TRBJ2-7; D may be TRBD1 (5 bases). Trimming shortened V by 4 bases and J by 4 bases, and 6 bases separated the two germline ends. The CDR3 runs 11 residues. Germline V gives CDR1 SGHRS, CDR2 YFSETQ. The CDR3 nucleotides are TGCGCCAGCAGCACAGGATACGAGCAGTACTTC. It specifies CASSTGYEQYF.

This sequence joins TRBV7-9 and TRBJ1-2; TRBD1 matches 9 bases. The J segment lost 8 bases and the V segment lost 3 bases, leaving 10 bases of the junction unmatched. The CDR3 length is 15 residues. Germline CDR1 reads SEHNR; CDR2 reads FQNEAQ (reference sequence). In DNA form, the CDR3 reads TGTGCCAGCAGCTTCGGACAGGGGTTAGAGTCAGGCTACACCTTC. Encoded protein: CASSFGQGLESGYTF.

The chain carries TRBV19 and TRBJ1-1; 7 bases line up with TRBD1. After removal of 4 bases from V and 5 bases from J, the junction contained 7 bases not matched to a gene. The CDR3 runs to 14 residues. Germline CDR1 reads LNHDA; CDR2 reads SQIVND (reference sequence). The CDR3 here is CASSNRQGGTEAFF. In nucleotides, the CDR3 is TGTGCCAGTAGTAATAGACAGGGTGGGACTGAAGCTTTCTTT.

The V call is TRBV9, the J call TRBJ2-5, with 12 nucleotides matching TRBD2. In germline, CDR1 is SGDLS, CDR2 YYNGEE. After removal of 0 bases from V and 4 bases from J, the junction contained 10 bases not matched to a gene. This CDR3 region has 18 residues. CDR3 region: CASSVAGLAGGPGETQYF. DNA for the CDR3: TGTGCCAGCAGCGTAGCGGGCCTAGCGGGAGGGCCAGGAGAGACCCAGTACTTC.

The chain recombines TRBV9 with TRBJ2-3, with D perhaps TRBD2 (6 bases). CDR3 length: 14 amino acids. CDR1 is SGDLS and CDR2 is YYNGEE in the germline V gene. Trimming stripped 2 bases from V and 5 bases from J, with 12 bases between. In DNA form, the CDR3 reads TGTGCCAGCAGCGTCGGGGGAGGAATAGATACGCAGTATTTT. Translated, it gives CASSVGGGIDTQYF.

The chain employs TRBV7-3 and TRBJ2-1; 15 positions agree with TRBD2. The CDR3 covers 17 residues. With 2 bases clipped from V and 8 bases from J, the junction kept 7 bases outside the gene matches. CDR1 is SGHTA and CDR2 is FQGTGA in the germline V gene. The CDR3 bases are TGTGCCAGCAGCTTAGGACTAGCGGGAGGGCCATTGTATGAGCAGTTCTTC. Its protein is CASSLGLAGGPLYEQFF.

The chain employs TRBV6-5 and TRBJ1-1, with unresolved D. Germline CDR1 reads MNHEY; CDR2 reads SVGAGI. The V gene lost 1 base and the J gene lost 4 bases, with 7 bases spanning the gap. The CDR3 is 13 amino acids. CDR3 bases: TGTGCCAGCAGTTACTTGAGGGCCACTGAAGCTTTCTTT. Its protein product is CASSYLRATEAFF.